A single sample gave rise to the 9 T cell receptor beta chains below, sequenced in a study of T cells in women clearing cervical HPV infection. Here immunoSEQ multiplex PCR was the method, and the copy in TCRdb shows in-frame clones only, minus some. The sample's table shows roughly 30,000 clones. Sample: blood buffy coat. These TCRs come from a woman aged 18 to 75 with a cervical HPV16 infection that either progressed to CIN3+ or cleared (not recorded which).

A note on this clone: The read finishes 3 residues shy of the CDR3 end, and the germline J gene is used to complete it. The chain employs TRBV7-2 and TRBJ2-7, with TRBD1 as a possible D gene (6 bases). The germline V gene has CDR1 SGHTA and CDR2 FQGNSA. The CDR3 covers 14 residues. The V gene lost 5 bases and the J gene lost 6 bases, with 17 bases spanning the gap. CDR3 region: CASSPQRTDGEQYF. The sequenced part of the CDR3 DNA is TGTGCCAGCAGCCCCCAGAGGACAGACGGCGAG.

A note on this clone: The read ends 3 residues shy of where the CDR3 ends; the end is completed using the germline J gene. The chain uses TRBV5-1 and TRBJ2-5; 9 nucleotides match TRBD2. Trimming at V came to 5 bases and at J to 1 base, leaving 6 bases not matched to a gene. CDR3 length: 15 residues. The germline gives CDR1 SGHRS, CDR2 YFSETQ. CDR3 amino acids: CASRTSGGPQETQYF. The covered CDR3 bases are TGCGCCAGCAGGACTAGCGGAGGGCCCCAAGAGACC.

Notes on this clone: The read gets to within 3 residues of the CDR3 end, and the germline J gene fills in the rest. The gene calls are TRBV20-1 and TRBJ2-2, with D perhaps matching TRBD1 (5 bases). Germline assignment: CDR1 DFQATT and CDR2 SNEGSKA (reference sequence). The length of the CDR3 is 14 residues. This chain's CDR3 is CSARPGLNNEKLFF. The CDR3 DNA, read in part, is TGCAGTGCTAGGCCAGGGCTAAATAATGAAAAG.

Comments on this clone: The read halts 3 residues ahead of the CDR3 end, with the missing end drawn from the germline J gene. V usage is TRBV2 and J usage is TRBJ2-2; 9 nucleotides align to TRBD1. CDR3 length: 14 residues. CDR1 and CDR2 from the germline V gene are SNHLY and FYNNEI. Incomplete CDR3 DNA: TGTGCCAGCTCTCGGACAGGGGTTAATGAAAAG. This translates into CASSRTGVNEK. The full CDR3 protein is CASSRTGVNEKLFF.

On this clone: Sequencing ends 3 residues short of the CDR3 end; the germline J gene provides the rest. The V gene is TRBV20-1, the J gene TRBJ2-7, with 11 bases matching TRBD2. V lost 5 bases to trimming and J lost 3 bases; unmatched junction nucleotides: 3. This CDR3 is 13 amino acids long. Germline V gene lookup returns CDR1 DFQATT and CDR2 SNEGSKA (reference sequence). The CDR3 bases that were read are TGCAGTGCTGCGGGACTAGCGGTCTACGAG. It translates to CSAAGLAVYE. The entire CDR3 protein reads CSAAGLAVYEQYF.

A remark on this clone: Read coverage stops 3 residues before the CDR3 terminus; the germline J gene supplies the remainder. The V call is TRBV5-1, the J call TRBJ2-1; TRBD1 matches at 8 bases. Germline V gene data show CDR1 as SGHRS and CDR2 as YFSETQ. The CDR3 has 15 residues. V lost 0 bases to trimming and J lost 4 bases; unmatched junction nucleotides: 3. The part of the CDR3 DNA that was read is TGCGCCAGCAGCTTGGCGCAGGGGGCATACAATGAG. Its protein product is CASSLAQGAYNE. The entire CDR3 protein is CASSLAQGAYNEQFF.

Remarks on this clone: Coverage ceases 3 residues before the CDR3 finishes, and the germline J gene fills in the end. The chain uses TRBV20-1 and TRBJ1-5; tentatively, D is TRBD1 (5 bases). This CDR3 is built from 15 residues. CDR1 and CDR2 from the germline V gene are DFQATT and SNEGSKA (reference sequence). V lost 3 bases and J 4 bases, leaving 16 bases between the germline ends. The covered CDR3 bases are TGCAGTGCTAGTACGGTACAGGTCGCTAATCAGCCC. It codes for CSASTVQVANQP. In full, the CDR3 reads CSASTVQVANQPQHF.

A remark on this clone: The observed sequence ends 3 residues before the CDR3 terminus, with the missing tail filled in from the germline J gene. The genes are TRBV5-1 and TRBJ2-6; TRBD2 matches 11 bases. V shed 0 bases and J 2 bases; nucleotides not matched to a gene: 4. The CDR3 has 18 residues. The V gene's germline CDR1 is SGHRS and CDR2 YFSETQ. The CDR3 protein is CASSLDLAGGTGANVLTF. The part of the CDR3 DNA that was read is TGCGCCAGCAGCTTGGACCTAGCGGGGGGAACTGGGGCCAACGTC. Filled out from reference TRBV5-1 and TRBJ2-6, the complete variable domain reads KAGVTQTPRYLIKTRGQQVTLSCSPISGHRSVSWYQQTPGQGLQFLFEYFSETQRNKGNFPGRFSGRQFSNSRSEMNVSTLELGDSALYLCASSLDLAGGTGANVLTFGAGSRLTVL.

On this clone itself: The CDR3 end falls 3 residues outside the read, so it is completed with the germline J gene. The chain is built from TRBV7-3 and TRBJ2-2, with 11 bases matching TRBD2. CDR1 and CDR2 (germline): SGHTA, FQGTGA. V lost 5 bases and J lost 1; bases outside the gene matches: 6. The CDR3 covers 17 residues. This chain's CDR3 is CASSPSGLAVNTGELFF. Incomplete CDR3 DNA: TGTGCCAGCAGCCCATCGGGACTAGCGGTGAACACCGGGGAG. Together with reference TRBV7-3 and TRBJ2-2, the CDR3 gives the full variable domain: GAGVSQTPSNKVTEKGKYVELRCDPISGHTALYWYRQSLGQGPEFLIYFQGTGAADDSGLPNDRFFAVRPEGSVSTLKIQRTERGDSAVYLCASSPSGLAVNTGELFFGEGSRLTVL.